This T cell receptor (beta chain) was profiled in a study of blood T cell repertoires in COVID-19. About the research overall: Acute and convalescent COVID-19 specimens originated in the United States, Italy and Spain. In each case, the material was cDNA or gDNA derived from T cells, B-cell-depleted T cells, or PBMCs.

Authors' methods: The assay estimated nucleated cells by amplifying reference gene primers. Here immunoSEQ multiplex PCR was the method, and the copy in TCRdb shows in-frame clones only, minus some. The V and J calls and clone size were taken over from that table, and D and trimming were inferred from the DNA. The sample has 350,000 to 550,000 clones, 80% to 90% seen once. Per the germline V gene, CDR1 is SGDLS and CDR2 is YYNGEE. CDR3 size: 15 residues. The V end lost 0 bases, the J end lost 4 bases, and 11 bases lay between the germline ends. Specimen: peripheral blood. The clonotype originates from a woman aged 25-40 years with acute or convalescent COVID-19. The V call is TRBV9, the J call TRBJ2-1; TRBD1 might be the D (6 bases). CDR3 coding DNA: TGTGCCAGCAGCGTAGGTTGGGGGCGGTACAATGAGCAGTTCTTC. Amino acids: CASSVGWGRYNEQFF. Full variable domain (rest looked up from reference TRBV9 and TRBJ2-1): DSGVTQTPKHLITATGQRVTLRCSPRSGDLSVYWYQQSLDQGLQFLIQYYNGEERAKGNILERFSAQQFPDLHSELNLSSLELGDSALYFCASSVGWGRYNEQFFGPGTRLTVL.